The 27 T cell receptor beta chains below were found in one sample sequenced in a study of blood T cell repertoires in COVID-19. Sequenced by immunoSEQ multiplex PCR; TCRdb stores in-frame clones only, minus some. The sample comprises under 150,000 clones, around 86% of which are singletons, and 8% to 10% rests with the top ten. The sample comprised peripheral blood. Receptors were obtained from a man aged 35 to 55 with active or convalescent COVID-19.

The chain combines TRBV2 with TRBJ2-7; D uncertain. In germline, CDR1 is SNHLY, CDR2 FYNNEI. CDR3 length: 12 residues. V lost 3 bases and J lost 4, with 7 bases in between. CDR3 sequence reads: CASSERSYEQYF. Here the CDR3 DNA reads TGTGCCAGCAGTGAGCGGTCTTACGAGCAGTACTTC.

This chain uses TRBV5-5 with TRBJ1-3, with TRBD1 matching 7 bases. J lost 0 bases, V lost 4 bases, and 7 bases had no gene match. Per the germline V gene, CDR1 is SGHKS and CDR2 is YYEKEE (reference sequence). The CDR3 has 16 amino acids. The DNA for the CDR3 is TGTGCCAGCAGCCGACCGACAGGGAGCTCTGGAAACACCATATATTTT. Protein sequence: CASSRPTGSSGNTIYF.

The rearrangement joins TRBV6-5 to TRBJ2-2; 8 positions agree with TRBD2. The CDR3 spans 15 residues. Looked up from germline, CDR1 is MNHEY and CDR2 is SVGAGI. J gave up 0 bases and V 5 bases, and 2 bases lay outside the gene matches. CDR3 nucleotides: TGTGCCAGCAGTCTGCGGGGGGCGAACACCGGGGAGCTGTTTTTT. It yields the protein CASSLRGANTGELFF.

This clone has just a few counts. The chain is built from TRBV3-1 (or the pseudogene TRBV3-2) and TRBJ1-5; no reliable D call. CDR1 is LGHDT and CDR2 is YNNKEL in the germline V gene (reference sequence). This CDR3 spans 17 amino acids. V lost 1 base, J lost 4 bases, and 17 bases lay in between. The chain's CDR3 is CASSQASPVGLNQPQHF. In DNA form, the CDR3 reads TGTGCCAGCAGCCAAGCTTCCCCCGTCGGGTTAAATCAGCCCCAGCATTTT.

This chain joins TRBV5-1 and TRBJ2-3, with 8 bases lining up with TRBD2. Germline V gene sequence: CDR1 SGHRS, CDR2 YFSETQ. The V and J ends lost 0 bases and 6 bases, in that order; junction bases with no gene match: 15. The CDR3 has 18 residues. CDR3 residues: CASSLGGFSGDMADTQYF. In nucleotides, the CDR3 is TGCGCCAGCAGCTTGGGCGGTTTTAGCGGGGACATGGCGGATACGCAGTATTTT.

With respect to this clone: At the DNA level, this CDR3 is encoded by other sequences in the same sample as well. The rearrangement uses TRBV7-2 and TRBJ2-7; 7 positions match TRBD1. The trim removed 6 bases at V and 1 base at J, leaving 3 bases unmatched. The CDR3 is made up of 13 amino acids. The germline CDR1 and CDR2 sequences are SGHTA and FQGNSA. In DNA, the CDR3 is TGTGCCAGCAGTTCGGGACAGTCCTACGAGCAGTACTTC. Translation gives CASSSGQSYEQYF.

This clone showed up just once. This chain uses TRBV6-5 with TRBJ1-2, with 10 bases identical to TRBD1. Germline V gene lookup returns CDR1 MNHEY and CDR2 SVGAGI. This CDR3 is 15 amino acids long. V trimming: 4 bases; J trimming: 4 bases; junction bases outside the gene matches: 6. This chain's CDR3 is CASSFRDRGTYGYTF. CDR3 nucleotide sequence: TGTGCCAGCAGTTTCCGGGACAGGGGAACCTATGGCTACACCTTC.

This sequence joins TRBV18 and TRBJ1-1, with TRBD1 matching 7 bases. CDR1 is KGHSH, CDR2 LQKENI, per germline. The V and J ends lost 4 bases and 8 bases, in that order; junction bases with no gene match: 4. This CDR3 comprises 12 residues. Here the CDR3 DNA reads TGTGCCAGCTCACTCAAGGACAGGGAAGCTTTCTTT. It is translated as CASSLKDREAFF.

The chain links TRBV5-1 to TRBJ1-3; D possibly corresponds to TRBD1 (5 bases). The CDR3 is made up of 16 amino acids. The V gene's germline CDR1 is SGHRS and CDR2 YFSETQ. Trimming stripped 0 bases from V and 0 bases from J, with 10 bases between. The CDR3 region is CASSLGSGLSGNTIYF. Here the CDR3 DNA reads TGCGCCAGCAGCTTGGGGTCGGGACTCTCTGGAAACACCATATATTTT.

J is TRBJ2-1 and V is TRBV10-3; maybe TRBD1 (5 bases). Germline loops: CDR1 ENHRY, CDR2 SYGVKD. The CDR3 loop spans 13 amino acids. Trimming took 4 bases from V and 8 from J, leaving 12 bases between them. The CDR3 coding sequence is TGTGCCATCAGTGTGCAGGGTAAGGATGAGCAGTTCTTC. As protein: CAISVQGKDEQFF.

V and J are TRBV10-3 and TRBJ1-1, with unresolved D. The V gene's germline CDR1 is ENHRY and CDR2 SYGVKD. The CDR3 has 14 residues. The germline V and J ends were trimmed by 0 bases and 7 bases, with 12 bases remaining between them. CDR3 DNA sequence: TGTGCCATCAGTGAGTCATCCCGAACGGGTGAAGCTTTCTTT. Translating gives CAISESSRTGEAFF.

The chain employs TRBV21-1 and TRBJ1-5; the DNA was not compared with TRBD1, the D call given in the table. TRBV21-1 corresponds to a pseudogene. This CDR3 has 15 residues. The CDR3 loop is CASSKDSYSNQPQHF. As DNA, the CDR3 is TGTGCCAGCAGCAAAGACAGCTATAGCAATCAGCCCCAGCATTTT.

The chain couples TRBV5-5 to TRBJ2-6, with a tentative D call TRBD2 (5 bases). V lost 0 bases to trimming and J lost 0 bases, with 7 bases between them. There are 16 residues in the CDR3. CDR1 SGHKS and CDR2 YYEKEE come from the germline V gene (reference sequence). CDR3 DNA sequence: TGTGCCAGCAGCTTGGAAGGGAGCTCTGGGGCCAACGTCCTGACTTTC. Protein sequence: CASSLEGSSGANVLTF.

J is TRBJ2-3 and V is TRBV7-2; D ambiguous. The CDR3 loop spans 15 amino acids. In germline, CDR1 is SGHTA, CDR2 FQGNSA. Between the trimmed V and J ends, which lost 5 bases and 2 bases, there was a span of 14 bases. CDR3 in DNA: TGTGCCAGCAGCCGCCAGAACCCAATCACAGATACGCAGTATTTT. Its translation: CASSRQNPITDTQYF.

V usage is TRBV19 and J usage is TRBJ2-3, with 7 bases lining up with TRBD1. Germline-derived CDR1 and CDR2 are LNHDA and SQIVND (reference sequence). The junction had 6 bases not matched to a gene; V was cut back by 9 bases and J by 3 bases. The CDR3 has 13 amino acids. CDR3 residues: CASRGGLTDTQYF. CDR3 in DNA: TGTGCCAGCCGAGGGGGCCTAACAGATACGCAGTATTTT.

The rearrangement joins TRBV6-2 or TRBV6-3 to TRBJ1-2; 7 nucleotides match TRBD1. Germline trimming cut 5 bases from V and 6 bases from J; bases unmatched to any gene: 9. Germline values: CDR1 MNHEY, CDR2 SVGEGT. The CDR3 is 14 residues long. CDR3 protein: CASSPTGPGDGYTF. In nucleotides, the CDR3 is TGTGCCAGCAGTCCGACAGGGCCGGGGGATGGCTACACCTTC.

The V gene is TRBV6-1, the J gene TRBJ2-4; 10 bases agree with TRBD2. This CDR3 is 16 amino acids long. The J segment lost 11 bases and the V segment lost 0 bases, leaving 10 bases of the junction unmatched. The V gene's germline CDR1 is MNHNS and CDR2 SASEGT. DNA for the CDR3: TGTGCCAGCAGTGAAGCCCCTACTAGCGGGGTAGGCGTTCAGTACTTC. Translation gives CASSEAPTSGVGVQYF.

V and J are TRBV4-3 and TRBJ2-7, with TRBD2 matching over 13 bases. The germline CDR1 and CDR2 sequences are LGHNA and YSLEER. The J segment lost 2 bases and the V segment lost 5 bases, leaving 3 bases of the junction unmatched. The CDR3 has 15 amino acids. CDR3 residues: CASSKGTSGTYEQYF. The CDR3 DNA reads TGCGCCAGCAGCAAGGGGACTAGCGGGACCTACGAGCAGTACTTC.

This chain links TRBV7-9 with TRBJ1-3, with a possible D match to TRBD1 (6 bases). Germline loops: CDR1 SEHNR, CDR2 FQNEAQ (reference sequence). Trimming took off 5 bases at V and 5 bases at J, with 13 bases between the two ends. The CDR3 is 14 amino acids. CDR3 in DNA: TGTGCCAGCAGCCCGGACAGAGCAAGAAACACCATATATTTT. This codes for CASSPDRARNTIYF.

This sequence joins TRBV30 and TRBJ1-3; 7 positions agree with TRBD1. Per germline, CDR1 GTSNPN and CDR2 SVGIG (reference sequence). The trim removed 8 bases at V and 0 bases at J, leaving 4 bases unmatched. The CDR3 spans 13 residues. CDR3 loop: CARQGDSGNTIYF. The CDR3 DNA is TGTGCCCGACAGGGAGACTCTGGAAACACCATATATTTT.

V gene TRBV19 combines with J gene TRBJ1-1, with no clear D. V lost 6 bases, J lost 7 bases, and 12 bases lay in between. CDR3 length equals 12 residues. Germline assignment: CDR1 LNHDA and CDR2 SQIVND (reference sequence). CDR3 in amino acids: CASREGISEAFF. The CDR3 nucleotides read TGTGCCAGTAGGGAGGGCATCAGTGAAGCTTTCTTT.

Concerning this clone itself: This same CDR3 is encoded by further DNA sequences in the sample. This chain uses TRBV25-1 with TRBJ1-2; D not resolved. Trimming took 4 bases from V and 2 from J, leaving 5 bases between them. The CDR3 covers 12 residues. Germline V CDR1 and CDR2: MGHDK, SYGVNS. DNA of the CDR3: TGTGCCAGCAGTGCCTCGAACTATGGCTACACCTTC. Its translation: CASSASNYGYTF.

The rearrangement joins TRBV5-6 to TRBJ2-5; 8 nucleotides agree with TRBD2. Germline CDR1 and CDR2: SGHDT and YYEEEE. The CDR3 is 15 amino acids. V shed 4 bases, J shed 3 bases, and the junction held 8 bases outside the gene matches. This CDR3 is CASSLNRGLEETQYF. In nucleotides, the CDR3 is TGTGCCAGCAGCCTGAACCGGGGACTAGAAGAGACCCAGTACTTC.

The genes are TRBV5-1 and TRBJ2-5; 7 bases line up with TRBD1. In germline, CDR1 is SGHRS, CDR2 YFSETQ. V lost 4 bases, J lost 2 bases, and 2 bases stayed unmatched. The CDR3 loop spans 13 amino acids. The CDR3 DNA reads TGCGCCAGCAGCCGGGACAGTCAAGAGACCCAGTACTTC. Translation gives CASSRDSQETQYF.

The chain uses TRBV19 and TRBJ1-5, with 7 bases that match TRBD1. With V trimmed by 4 bases and J by 3 bases, 9 bases remained unmatched. The CDR3 extends over 16 amino acids. The germline gives CDR1 LNHDA, CDR2 SQIVND (reference sequence). In DNA, the CDR3 is TGTGCCAGTAGTACCGAACAGGGGCGGTTCAATCAGCCCCAGCATTTT. This codes for CASSTEQGRFNQPQHF.

The CDR3 sequence: CASSLVTVNSPLHF. DNA of the CDR3: TGTGCCAGCAGCTTAGTGACAGTTAATTCACCCCTCCACTTT. The V and J genes are TRBV11-2 and TRBJ1-6; weak D call: TRBD1 (5 bases). The CDR3 has 14 residues. The germline CDR1 and CDR2 sequences are SGHAT and FQNNGV. The V gene lost 1 base and the J gene lost 6 bases, with 7 bases spanning the gap.

The chain recombines TRBV25-1 with TRBJ1-6, with D maybe TRBD1 (5 bases). The germline V gene has CDR1 MGHDK and CDR2 SYGVNS. V was clipped by 3 bases and J by 4 bases, with 13 bases between them. This CDR3 has 16 amino acids. The CDR3 here is CASSDIRGGYNSPLHF. For the CDR3, the DNA is TGTGCCAGCAGTGATATCCGGGGGGGTTATAATTCACCCCTCCACTTT.